The source of this TCR beta chain is a study of T cells in Graves' hyperthyroidism and ophthalmopathy. Graves' hyperthyroidism qualified as stable when ophthalmopathy did not progress within 18 months. Reasons for excluding patients were uncontrolled infection, other autoimmune disease, pregnancy or lactation. V lost 5 bases and J 3 bases, leaving 11 bases between the germline ends. The length of the CDR3 is 12 residues. Germline CDR1 and CDR2: DFQATT and SNEGSKA (reference sequence). Amplified TCR beta CDR3 regions came from RNA transcripts. The HTBI set primed first-round TCR CDR3 RT-PCR. Each CDR3 protein is one row after TCRdb ran MiXCR on the multiplex PCR reads. Of about 570,000 distinct CDR3 sequences listed, about 14% are singletons. This clonotype was recorded at least ten times. Antigen unknown. Study-wide results and caveats: Through a model of 13 V-J features, ophthalmopathy was separated from stable hyperthyroidism. Researchers found most expanded thyroid clonotypes above 0.001 in blood as well.

Sequenced sample: blood. This chain uses TRBV20-1 with TRBJ2-7; no clear D gene. The receptor was isolated from a woman aged 40 to 49 with Graves' hyperthyroidism. Written as DNA, the CDR3 is TGCAGTGCTTCAAGGGAATTCTACGAGCAGTACTTC. Translated: CSASREFYEQYF.